This T cell receptor (beta chain) emerged from a study of shared clonotypes between healthy human individuals. V gave up 3 bases and J gave up 7 bases, with 16 bases separating them. Germline V gene sequence: CDR1 MGHDK, CDR2 SYGVNS. The CDR3 contains 15 residues. Once extracted for a subset, genomic DNA was divided evenly among several immunoSEQ plates. Scientists sequenced DNA from unsorted PBMC on ten immunoSEQ deep assay plates. In the authors' workflow: For the immunoSEQ data, sequences were junction-only without quality scores, so filtering differed. Sequencing used immunoSEQ multiplex PCR; TCRdb keeps in-frame clones, though not all of them. The DNA gave D and trimming, while V, J and clone size come from that table. The repertoire holds approximately 510,000 clones, with 75% to 85% as singletons. Healthy HIV-negative adults with no recent acute infections or vaccinations were recruited as donors.

The TCR sequence derives from a woman in her thirties or forties in good health. Some clones in this sample may be carry-over from other donors' samples. V and J are TRBV25-1 and TRBJ1-5; a possible D gene is TRBD1 (6 bases). The sequenced sample consisted of PBMCs. The CDR3, as DNA: TGTGCCAGCAGTGAGCTCCGGGACACTGAACAGCCCCAGCATTTT. Translating gives CASSELRDTEQPQHF.